Below, 20 T cell receptor beta chains from the same sample are listed, as sequenced in a study of T cells in Graves' hyperthyroidism and ophthalmopathy. TCR beta CDR3 sequences were amplified from RNA transcripts. First-round RT-PCR with HTBI primers amplified the TCR CDR3 region. TCRdb fed the multiplex PCR reads into MiXCR, producing one record per CDR3 protein. This table holds a few hundred thousand distinct CDR3 sequences, less than 25% found once. The sample was blood. The receptors were gathered from a man between 18 and 29 years old with Graves' hyperthyroidism.

This clonotype has a count of ten or more. The J gene is TRBJ2-7, the V gene TRBV27, with D perhaps matching TRBD1 (5 bases). Germline loops: CDR1 MNHEY, CDR2 SMNVEV (reference sequence). V lost 0 bases and J 6 bases, leaving 9 bases between the germline ends. The CDR3 runs to 13 residues. This CDR3 is CASSLSSGPEQYF. CDR3 in DNA: TGTGCCAGCAGTTTATCATCAGGGCCCGAGCAGTACTTC.

The rearrangement links TRBV29-1 to TRBJ1-1; tentatively, D is TRBD1 (5 bases). Germline CDR1 is SQVTM and CDR2 is ANQGSEA. This CDR3 region has 13 residues. Trimming pared 1 base from V and 0 bases from J, leaving 6 bases between. The CDR3 here is CSVEGGLNTEAFF. CDR3 in DNA: TGCAGCGTTGAAGGGGGACTGAACACTGAAGCTTTCTTT.

This clonotype was recorded at least ten times. CDR3 nucleotide sequence: TGTGCCAGCAGCCCGTTAGCTGTGGGCACTGAAGCTTTCTTT. Its protein is CASSPLAVGTEAFF. The chain joins TRBV7-2 to TRBJ1-1; no firm D call. Trimming pared 5 bases from V and 4 bases from J, leaving 14 bases between. The CDR3 length is 14 residues. Germline V gene data show CDR1 as SGHTA and CDR2 as FQGNSA.

The chain recombines TRBV19 with TRBJ1-1, with D possibly matching TRBD1 (5 bases). The CDR3 is 12 amino acids. In germline, CDR1 is LNHDA, CDR2 SQIVND (reference sequence). Between the trimmed V and J ends, which lost 10 bases and 4 bases, there was a span of 13 bases. Here the CDR3 reads CATRAGGTEAFF. For the CDR3, the DNA is TGTGCCACCCGGGCGGGGGGCACTGAAGCTTTCTTT.

This clonotype was seen more than once but under ten times. This chain connects TRBV20-1 to TRBJ2-7; a weak D match, TRBD1 (5 bases). This CDR3 is built from 15 residues. The V and J ends lost 0 bases and 5 bases respectively, with 17 bases between them. Germline CDR1 DFQATT, CDR2 SNEGSKA (reference sequence). The CDR3 spells CSARDFQGGFHEQYF. In DNA form, the CDR3 reads TGCAGTGCTAGAGATTTCCAGGGCGGCTTCCACGAGCAGTACTTC.

The chain employs TRBV6-1 and TRBJ1-2; the D is unclear. The CDR3 runs to 14 residues. V was shortened by 0 bases and J by 6 bases, with 11 bases between the two germline ends. The germline CDR1 and CDR2 sequences are MNHNS and SASEGT. CDR3 protein: CASSEAFGEDGYTF. CDR3 bases: TGTGCCAGCAGTGAAGCGTTCGGGGAGGATGGCTACACCTTC.

This clonotype was observed a handful of times. The genes are TRBV6-2 or TRBV6-3 and TRBJ2-7; TRBD1 matches at 9 bases. Germline lookup yields CDR1 MNHEY and CDR2 SVGEGT. The trim removed 7 bases at V and 4 bases at J, leaving 5 bases unmatched. There are 13 residues in the CDR3. CDR3 in amino acids: CASTGTGLYEQYF. The CDR3 DNA follows: TGTGCCAGCACCGGGACAGGGTTATACGAGCAGTACTTC.

This clonotype occurred many times. The rearrangement uses TRBV7-9 and TRBJ1-1; D not resolved. CDR1 SEHNR and CDR2 FQNEAQ come from the germline V gene (reference sequence). The CDR3 loop spans 15 amino acids. Between the trimmed V and J ends, which lost 6 bases and 7 bases, there was a span of 21 bases. The CDR3 bases are TGTGCCAGCAGTTCCTTGAGAGGTCTTATCGGTGAAGCTTTCTTT. Its protein product is CASSSLRGLIGEAFF.

The genes are TRBV12-3 or TRBV12-4 and TRBJ2-7; D is undetermined. The CDR3 consists of 13 residues. Trimming pared 4 bases from V and 5 bases from J, leaving 12 bases between. This CDR3 is CASSYSTINEQYF. DNA of the CDR3: TGTGCCAGCAGTTACTCGACGATCAACGAGCAGTACTTC.

This clonotype was found many times. The V gene is TRBV6-2 or TRBV6-3, the J gene TRBJ1-2; 8 nucleotides match TRBD1. CDR3 size: 16 residues. Trimming took 5 bases from V and 2 from J; bases not matched to a gene: 10. CDR1 and CDR2 (germline): MNHEY, SVGEGT. CDR3: CASSTQTGAGNYGYTF. In DNA form, the CDR3 reads TGTGCCAGCAGTACCCAGACAGGGGCGGGCAACTATGGCTACACCTTC.

The rearrangement joins TRBV28 to TRBJ2-5; 8 nucleotides align to TRBD1. Germline V CDR1 and CDR2: MDHEN, SYDVKM. V gave up 6 bases and J gave up 2 bases; unmatched junction bases: 5. The CDR3 is 14 amino acids. In nucleotides, the CDR3 is TGTGCCAGCAGCCCCTACAGGGGGCAAGAGACCCAGTACTTC. It translates to CASSPYRGQETQYF.

This clonotype came up many times. V is TRBV30 and J is TRBJ1-2; weak D call: TRBD1 (6 bases). Germline lookup yields CDR1 GTSNPN and CDR2 SVGIG (reference sequence). Trimming removed 5 bases from V and 6 bases from J, with 19 bases in between. The CDR3 is 14 residues long. The DNA of the CDR3 is TGTGCCTGGTTAACTGGGGGGGCGTCCCATGGCTACACCTTC. It specifies CAWLTGGASHGYTF.

The rearrangement links TRBV13 to TRBJ1-5; TRBD1 matches at 10 bases. The CDR3 length is 20 residues. V lost 5 bases, J lost 5 bases, and 21 bases stayed unmatched. CDR1 PRHDT and CDR2 FYEKMQ come from the germline V gene (reference sequence). CDR3 in amino acids: CASSRPTLRDRGKRDQPQHF. The CDR3 DNA reads TGTGCCAGCAGCCGTCCAACTCTCCGGGACAGGGGCAAAAGAGATCAGCCCCAGCATTTT.

The gene calls are TRBV29-1 and TRBJ1-2; D unclear. This CDR3 is 13 amino acids long. Trimming left V 7 bases short and J 7 bases short, with 19 bases between. Germline CDR1 reads SQVTM; CDR2 reads ANQGSEA. CDR3 protein: CSAGPEGLFGYTF. Written as DNA, the CDR3 is TGCAGCGCTGGGCCAGAGGGTTTATTTGGCTACACCTTC.

The table lists this clonotype with a few counts. The V gene is TRBV5-1, the J gene TRBJ1-1; the D is unclear. The V gene's germline CDR1 is SGHRS and CDR2 YFSETQ. V gave up 3 bases and J gave up 6 bases, with 15 bases separating them. The CDR3 sequence is 14 residues long. The CDR3 region has the DNA TGCGCCAGCAGCTACGACTTGGGAGCAGCTGAAGCTTTCTTT. It encodes CASSYDLGAAEAFF. The full variable domain, in which reference TRBV5-1 and TRBJ1-1 provide the parts outside the CDR3, is KAGVTQTPRYLIKTRGQQVTLSCSPISGHRSVSWYQQTPGQGLQFLFEYFSETQRNKGNFPGRFSGRQFSNSRSEMNVSTLELGDSALYLCASSYDLGAAEAFFGQGTRLTVV.

This clonotype appeared a few times. A much larger clone lies a single base off, so this may be a read error. V gene TRBV12-3 or TRBV12-4 combines with J gene TRBJ2-2; maybe TRBD2 (5 bases). The CDR3 is made up of 16 amino acids. CDR3 loop: CASSTAATPNTGELCF. The CDR3 coding sequence is TGTGCCAGCAGTACCGCCGCGACACCCAACACCGGGGAGCTGTGTTTT.

J is TRBJ2-5 and V is TRBV5-1, with TRBD1 matching over 7 bases. In germline, CDR1 is SGHRS, CDR2 YFSETQ. With V trimmed by 4 bases and J by 4 bases, 4 bases remained unmatched. The CDR3 is made up of 13 amino acids. The CDR3 coding sequence is TGCGCCAGCAGCCCGGGACAGACAGAGACCCAGTACTTC. As protein: CASSPGQTETQYF.

This clonotype was detected many times. This chain connects TRBV10-1 to TRBJ1-1, with D tentatively TRBD1 (5 bases). From germline, CDR1 is WNHNN and CDR2 SYGVQD (reference sequence). The CDR3 length is 13 residues. V lost 6 bases and J lost 4, with 12 bases in between. CDR3 nucleotides: TGCGCCAGCAGGGAAGGGACGGTCACTGAAGCTTTCTTT. The encoded protein is CASREGTVTEAFF.

Ten or more counts support this clonotype. This rearrangement joins TRBV15 to TRBJ1-1; 7 bases line up with TRBD1. The CDR3 has 16 amino acids. The J segment lost 0 bases and the V segment lost 0 bases, leaving 4 bases of the junction unmatched. CDR1 and CDR2 from the germline V gene are LNHNV and YYDKDF (reference sequence). For the CDR3, the DNA is TGTGCCACCAGCAGAGAGAGACAGGGCGTGAACACTGAAGCTTTCTTT. Translated: CATSRERQGVNTEAFF.

This clonotype was observed many times. This chain links TRBV6-2 or TRBV6-3 with TRBJ2-7; TRBD1 aligns across 8 bases. The J segment lost 3 bases and the V segment lost 2 bases, leaving 15 bases of the junction unmatched. This CDR3 comprises 18 residues. The germline CDR1 and CDR2 sequences are MNHEY and SVGEGT. The CDR3 protein is CASSYPPRDRTSIYEQYF. The DNA for the CDR3 is TGTGCCAGCAGTTACCCACCCCGGGACAGGACCTCCATCTACGAGCAGTACTTC.